This T cell receptor beta chain is drawn from a study of CD8+ T cells in alopecia areata. Regarding treatment: oral pan-JAK inhibitor, 5-10 mg twice daily. RNA, once extracted, was reverse transcribed into cDNA for use as the sequencing template. Clones were sequenced by immunoSEQ multiplex PCR, and TCRdb holds only the in-frame ones, with some missing. The sample holds around 100,000 clones, 60% seen once. This clone was observed a few times. The CDR3 has 14 residues. From germline, CDR1 is SEHNR and CDR2 FQNEAQ (reference sequence). The ends were cut back, 2 bases at V and 3 bases at J, with 11 bases in the middle.

The J gene is TRBJ2-7, the V gene TRBV7-9, with D tentatively TRBD1 or TRBD2 (6 bases each). This receptor was obtained from a human donor with alopecia areata. The sample was CD8+ T cells sorted from blood, taken around week 55, from a patient treated with tofacitinib. CDR3 DNA: TGTGCCAGCAGCTTACCGGGGGCGTTCTACGAGCAGTACTTC. This gives the protein CASSLPGAFYEQYF.